Sequencing of this TCR beta chain was carried out in a study of T cell repertoires in cytomegalovirus infection. Looking at the study overall: The authors used CMV epitopes that were HLA-C-restricted (recently identified) and HLA-B-restricted (well studied). CMV infection plus the matching HLA type was flagged by public TCR beta signatures. Study conclusions and caveats: The ex vivo response was dominated by HLA-C-restricted CMV-specific TCR beta clonotypes. Carriers of CMV and the relevant HLA type were discriminated by public TCR beta frequency.

MiXCR, applied by TCRdb to the reads, yields one record per CDR3 protein. The repertoire has 550,000 to 700,000 distinct CDR3 sequences, just under 40% of them found once; the top ten carry about 46%. This clonotype was seen a few times. The antigen remains undetermined. The sequence came from a human donor in good health (CMV status not recorded). Some clones in this sample may be carry-over from other donors' samples. The sequenced sample was cultured PBMCs, obtained from culture after CMV antigen stimulation.

Here the CDR3 reads CASSLELKETQYF. The CDR3 DNA reads TGTGCCAGCAGCTTGGAACTGAAAGAGACCCAGTACTTC. The chain recombines TRBV5-6 with TRBJ2-5; D is ambiguous. CDR3 length: 13 residues. V gave up 0 bases and J gave up 3 bases, with 6 bases separating them. In germline, CDR1 is SGHDT, CDR2 YYEEEE.